This T cell receptor (beta chain) appears in the sequencing data of a study of molecular identifiers for immune sequencing clone quantification. The wider study: Split five ways in replicates, RNA from roughly 20,000 or 100,000 naive CD8 cells had four portions sequenced.

Previously described methods with listed TCR primers produced the bulk TCR libraries. Using its own MiXCR run on the PCR reads, TCRdb lists one record per CDR3 protein. The sample lists about 300,000 distinct CDR3 sequences; over 20% were seen once. For naive CD8 T cells, sorting used the CD8+CD4-CCR7+CD45RA+ phenotype. At least ten counts were recorded for this clonotype. Its antigen is unknown. General study findings and limits: With a barcode shared among identical TCR molecules, highly expanded clone sizes could be underestimated.

Sequencing was done on a sample of naive CD8+ T cells from blood, with Jurkat cell RNA spiked in. This sample's subset: FACS-sorted CD8+CD4-CCR7+CD45RA+ naive T cells. The clonotype was recovered from a human donor in good health. Some libraries in this study had Jurkat cell RNA spiked in.

CDR3 sequence reads: CSVVRGYEQYF. As DNA, the CDR3 is TGCAGCGTTGTCAGGGGGTACGAGCAGTACTTC. The chain recombines TRBV29-1 with TRBJ2-7; 7 nucleotides match TRBD1. The CDR3 loop spans 11 amino acids. With 4 bases clipped from V and 4 bases from J, the junction kept 1 base outside the gene matches. CDR1 SQVTM and CDR2 ANQGSEA come from the germline V gene.